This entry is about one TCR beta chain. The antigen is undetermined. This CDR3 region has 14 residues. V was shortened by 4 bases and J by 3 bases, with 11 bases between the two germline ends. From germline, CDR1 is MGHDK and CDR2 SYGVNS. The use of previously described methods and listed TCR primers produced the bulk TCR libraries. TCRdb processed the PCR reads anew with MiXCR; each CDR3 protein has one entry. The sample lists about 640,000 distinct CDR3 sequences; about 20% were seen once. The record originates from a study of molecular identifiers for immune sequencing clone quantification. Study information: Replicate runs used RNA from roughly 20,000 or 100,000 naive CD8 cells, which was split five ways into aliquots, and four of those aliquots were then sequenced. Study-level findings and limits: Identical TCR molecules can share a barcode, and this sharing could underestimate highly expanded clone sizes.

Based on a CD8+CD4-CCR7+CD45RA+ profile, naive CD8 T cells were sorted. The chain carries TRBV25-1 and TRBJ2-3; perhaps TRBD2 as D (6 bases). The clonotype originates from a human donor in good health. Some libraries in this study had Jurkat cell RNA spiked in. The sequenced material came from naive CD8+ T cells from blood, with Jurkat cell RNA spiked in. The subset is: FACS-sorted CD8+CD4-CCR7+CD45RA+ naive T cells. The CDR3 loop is CASSGLVGTDTQYF. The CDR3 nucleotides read TGTGCCAGCAGTGGACTAGTGGGGACAGATACGCAGTATTTT.